The 30 T cell receptor beta chains given below trace back to one sample, sequenced in a study of T cells in Graves' hyperthyroidism and ophthalmopathy. What was amplified from RNA transcripts were TCR beta CDR3 regions. RT-PCR in the first round (using the HTBI primer set) targeted the TCR CDR3. TCRdb passed the multiplex PCR reads through MiXCR, listing each CDR3 protein once. The sample yields under 650,000 distinct CDR3 sequences, 15% to 20% seen once. The sequenced material came from blood. The receptors stem from a woman aged 25 to 39 with Graves' hyperthyroidism.

In nucleotides, the CDR3 is TGTGCCAGCACCTCGGACAGAATGAACACTGAAGCTTTCTTT. Protein product: CASTSDRMNTEAFF. This chain joins TRBV9 and TRBJ1-1; perhaps TRBD1 as D (6 bases). Germline V gene data show CDR1 as SGDLS and CDR2 as YYNGEE. Trimming took 6 bases from V and 0 from J, leaving 12 bases between them. The CDR3 is 14 residues long.

The chain carries TRBV19 and TRBJ2-4; a possible D gene is TRBD1 (5 bases). The CDR3 spans 14 residues. The ends were cut back, 4 bases at V and 6 bases at J, with 13 bases in the middle. Germline CDR1 and CDR2: LNHDA and SQIVND (reference sequence). CDR3 protein: CASSTGPQGNIQYF. DNA for the CDR3: TGTGCCAGTAGTACCGGCCCGCAGGGAAACATTCAGTACTTC.

This sequence joins TRBV28 and TRBJ2-3; TRBD2 matches 7 bases. The CDR3 has 13 residues. Trimming took 6 bases from V and 6 from J; bases not matched to a gene: 6. The germline V gene has CDR1 MDHEN and CDR2 SYDVKM. The CDR3 DNA is TGTGCCAGCAGGCGGGAGTCGGGGGATACGCAGTATTTT. It yields the protein CASRRESGDTQYF.

This chain links TRBV5-1 with TRBJ2-7; D is unclear. The CDR3 consists of 13 residues. Germline assignment: CDR1 SGHRS and CDR2 YFSETQ. Trimming stripped 4 bases from V and 0 bases from J, with 8 bases between. CDR3 bases: TGCGCCAGCAGCCCCTGGAGCTCCTACGAGCAGTACTTC. This codes for CASSPWSSYEQYF.

The CDR3 spells CACIPTSTNEKLFF. The CDR3 DNA is TGTGCCTGTATCCCTACTTCAACTAATGAAAAACTGTTTTTT. The rearrangement links TRBV30 to TRBJ1-4; D is uncertain. Trimming stripped 6 bases from V and 0 bases from J, with 11 bases between. The CDR3 length is 14 residues. CDR1 is GTSNPN, CDR2 SVGIG, per germline (reference sequence).

The chain is built from TRBV28 and TRBJ2-2, with D maybe TRBD2 (6 bases). Germline V gene data show CDR1 as MDHEN and CDR2 as SYDVKM. V was pared by 3 bases and J by 8 bases, with 16 bases between. CDR3 length equals 15 residues. The CDR3 spells CASSLRVRAGGELFF. DNA of the CDR3: TGTGCCAGCAGTTTGAGAGTCCGGGCGGGGGGGGAGCTGTTTTTT.

This clonotype was found a few times. V and J are TRBV19 and TRBJ1-1; D unresolved. Germline V gene sequence: CDR1 LNHDA, CDR2 SQIVND (reference sequence). The CDR3 extends over 12 amino acids. V was cut by 1 base and J by 8 bases, with 8 bases left in between. The CDR3, as DNA: TGTGCCAGTAGTATAGCCGCCGCGGAAGCTTTCTTT. It translates to CASSIAAAEAFF.

This clonotype was observed a handful of times. V gene TRBV19 combines with J gene TRBJ2-6; a possible D gene is TRBD1 (6 bases). This CDR3 has 15 residues. Germline V lookup: CDR1 LNHDA, CDR2 SQIVND (reference sequence). V was shortened by 6 bases and J by 0 bases, with 9 bases between the two germline ends. CDR3 protein: CASRGHYSGANVLTF. CDR3 nucleotides: TGTGCCAGTAGGGGACACTACTCTGGGGCCAACGTCCTGACTTTC.

This clonotype has more than one count but fewer than ten. The chain carries TRBV7-2 and TRBJ2-7; D gene ambiguous. Trimming took off 5 bases at V and 3 bases at J, with 11 bases between the two ends. CDR1 SGHTA and CDR2 FQGNSA come from the germline V gene. The CDR3 totals 13 residues. DNA of the CDR3: TGTGCCAGCAGCCCTACCCCCATCTACGAGCAGTACTTC. This codes for CASSPTPIYEQYF.

The V call is TRBV19, the J call TRBJ2-3; D gene unclear. Deletions cut 5 bases from V and 4 bases from J, with 16 bases between. Germline-derived CDR1 and CDR2 are LNHDA and SQIVND (reference sequence). This CDR3 is 15 amino acids long. The CDR3 DNA reads TGTGCCAGTAGTCCGCGACTGGCGACCGCAGATACGCAGTATTTT. Translation gives CASSPRLATADTQYF. The complete variable domain, with remaining parts taken from reference TRBV19 and TRBJ2-3, reads DGGITQSPKYLFRKEGQNVTLSCEQNLNHDAMYWYRQDPGQGLRLIYYSQIVNDFQKGDIAEGYSVSREKKESFPLTVTSAQKNPTAFYLCASSPRLATADTQYFGPGTRLTVL.

This clonotype was counted at least ten times. In DNA form, the CDR3 reads TGCAGTGCTACCGGGACAGGGACGTCGATAAACTATGGCTACACCTTC. Protein product: CSATGTGTSINYGYTF. V gene TRBV20-1 combines with J gene TRBJ1-2; 9 bases fit TRBD1. Trimming took 4 bases from V and 2 from J; bases not matched to a gene: 11. This CDR3 has 16 residues. In germline, CDR1 is DFQATT, CDR2 SNEGSKA (reference sequence).

J is TRBJ2-1 and V is TRBV10-3; TRBD2 is a possible D gene (5 bases). The V gene's germline CDR1 is ENHRY and CDR2 SYGVKD. The V end lost 11 bases, the J end lost 8 bases, and 22 bases lay between the germline ends. CDR3 size: 14 residues. CDR3 coding DNA: TGTGCCTCTAGCCTCGACCTCGGTGAAGATGAGCAGTTCTTC. Its translation is CASSLDLGEDEQFF.

CDR3 protein: CASSPRVGGANVLTF. The CDR3 bases are TGTGCCAGCAGCCCAAGGGTGGGGGGGGCCAACGTCCTGACTTTC. This chain uses TRBV11-1 with TRBJ2-6; no clear D. V shed 5 bases and J shed 4 bases, with 12 bases lying between them. This CDR3 contains 15 residues. Germline V gene sequence: CDR1 SGHAT, CDR2 FQDESV (reference sequence).

This clonotype was recorded many times. This sequence joins TRBV2 and TRBJ1-4; D not certain. V was trimmed by 6 bases and J by 10 bases, leaving 15 bases between them. The CDR3 sequence is 13 residues long. Germline loops: CDR1 SNHLY, CDR2 FYNNEI. The CDR3 spells CASRRSSGGKLFF. CDR3 bases: TGTGCCAGCAGAAGGTCGTCTGGCGGAAAACTGTTTTTT.

There are many counts of this clonotype. V gene TRBV28 combines with J gene TRBJ2-2; TRBD2 matches 7 bases. The CDR3 is 16 amino acids. Germline CDR1 is MDHEN and CDR2 is SYDVKM. V lost 3 bases to trimming and J lost 0 bases; unmatched junction nucleotides: 4. Here the CDR3 reads CASSLGGFANTGELFF. The CDR3 nucleotides read TGTGCCAGCAGTTTGGGGGGGTTTGCGAACACCGGGGAGCTGTTTTTT.

In this sample, this clonotype turned up many times. V is TRBV12-3 or TRBV12-4 and J is TRBJ1-1; 8 bases match TRBD1. The CDR3 is 15 residues long. V shed 4 bases, J shed 4 bases, and the junction held 8 bases outside the gene matches. The CDR3 loop is CASSWSTGGSTEAFF. In DNA form, the CDR3 reads TGTGCCAGCAGTTGGAGCACAGGGGGGAGCACTGAAGCTTTCTTT.

This clonotype was seen repeatedly, ten times or more. V is TRBV6-2 or TRBV6-3 and J is TRBJ2-7; D unclear. V lost 7 bases and J lost 2, with 12 bases in between. CDR3 size: 13 residues. From germline, CDR1 is MNHEY and CDR2 SVGEGT. The CDR3 coding sequence is TGTGCCAGCAAGAGTCTCGAGGCCTACGAGCAGTACTTC. Its protein product is CASKSLEAYEQYF.

This clonotype was counted many times. V is TRBV30 and J is TRBJ1-2; tentative D call: TRBD1 (6 bases). Looked up from germline, CDR1 is GTSNPN and CDR2 is SVGIG (reference sequence). Deletions cut 4 bases from V and 4 bases from J, with 13 bases between. The CDR3 has 13 residues. The CDR3 is CAWTGASFYGYTF. CDR3 in DNA: TGTGCCTGGACAGGGGCTTCCTTCTATGGCTACACCTTC.

This clonotype was observed a handful of times. The rearrangement uses TRBV6-6 and TRBJ1-6; D is unresolved. The CDR3 has 15 residues. Per the germline V gene, CDR1 is MNHNY and CDR2 is SVGAGI (reference sequence). V dropped 2 bases and J dropped 7 bases, with 12 bases sitting between them. The CDR3 region has the DNA TGTGCCAGCAGTTACGACGAATTGGGGAATTCACCCCTCCACTTT. The encoded protein is CASSYDELGNSPLHF.

V and J are TRBV5-1 and TRBJ2-3, with D possibly being TRBD1 (5 bases). V lost 2 bases, J lost 0 bases, and 10 bases lay in between. The CDR3 is made up of 15 amino acids. Germline V CDR1 and CDR2: SGHRS, YFSETQ. The CDR3 nucleotides read TGCGCCAGCAGCTTTGACAGAACTAGCACAGATACGCAGTATTTT. Its protein is CASSFDRTSTDTQYF. Full variable domain (remainder filled in from reference TRBV5-1 and TRBJ2-3): KAGVTQTPRYLIKTRGQQVTLSCSPISGHRSVSWYQQTPGQGLQFLFEYFSETQRNKGNFPGRFSGRQFSNSRSEMNVSTLELGDSALYLCASSFDRTSTDTQYFGPGTRLTVL.

Comments on this clonotype: A junction end diverges from the germline sequence, so it may reflect a read error. This rearrangement joins TRBV2 to TRBJ2-1, with 7 bases matching TRBD2. The germline V gene encodes CDR1 SNHLY and CDR2 FYNNEI. The CDR3 has 11 residues. CDR3: CASGRVDEQLF. In DNA form, the CDR3 reads TGTGCCAGTGGGAGGGTGGATGAGCAGCTCTTC.

This clonotype was seen more than once but under ten times. This chain connects TRBV30 to TRBJ2-2, with 15 bases identical to TRBD2. Germline-derived CDR1 and CDR2 are GTSNPN and SVGIG (reference sequence). The CDR3 is 17 amino acids. Losses at the gene ends were 2 bases for V and 6 bases for J; bases not matched to a gene: 7. CDR3 DNA sequence: TGTGCCTGGAGTTTCCGGACTAGCGGGAGGGCCGCCGGGGAGCTGTTTTTT. Protein sequence: CAWSFRTSGRAAGELFF. The entire variable domain, with the rest obtained from reference TRBV30 and TRBJ2-2, is as follows: SQTIHQWPATLVQPVGSPLSLECTVEGTSNPNLYWYRQAAGRGLQLLFYSVGIGQISSEVPQNLSASRPQDRQFILSSKKLLLSDSGFYLCAWSFRTSGRAAGELFFGEGSRLTVL.

This clonotype appeared many times. V usage is TRBV15 and J usage is TRBJ2-7, with TRBD2 matching 10 bases. The V gene's germline CDR1 is LNHNV and CDR2 YYDKDF (reference sequence). The CDR3 extends over 18 amino acids. Trimming cost V 4 bases and J 2 bases; bases outside gene matches: 14. The CDR3: CATSTQVTSGYQTYEQYF. The CDR3 nucleotides read TGTGCCACCAGCACGCAAGTGACTAGCGGGTATCAAACCTACGAGCAGTACTTC.

This clonotype was recorded at least ten times. The CDR3 region is CASSQELRDSYEQYF. CDR3 coding DNA: TGTGCCAGCAGCCAAGAGCTCAGGGACTCCTACGAGCAGTACTTC. V gene TRBV3-1 combines with J gene TRBJ2-7; perhaps TRBD1 as D (5 bases). Trimming removed 0 bases at V and 0 bases at J, with 9 bases between. The CDR3 totals 15 residues. In germline, CDR1 is LGHDT, CDR2 YNNKEL (reference sequence).

This clonotype showed up many times. This chain links TRBV20-1 with TRBJ1-5; no reliable D call. CDR1 DFQATT and CDR2 SNEGSKA come from the germline V gene (reference sequence). The CDR3 is 15 amino acids. Trimming took off 1 base at V and 3 bases at J, with 13 bases between the two ends. The CDR3, as DNA: TGCAGTGCTAGAGGAACCAGAGGTTACAATCAGCCCCAGCATTTT. Amino acids: CSARGTRGYNQPQHF.

This clonotype occurred many times. V gene TRBV19 combines with J gene TRBJ2-1; 8 nucleotides align to TRBD2. V gave up 1 base and J gave up 5 bases; unmatched junction bases: 16. CDR3 length equals 19 residues. In germline, CDR1 is LNHDA, CDR2 SQIVND (reference sequence). DNA of the CDR3: TGTGCCAGTAGTATAGGGTGGCTAGCGGGTCACCCGGAGGACAATGAGCAGTTCTTC. It specifies CASSIGWLAGHPEDNEQFF.

This clonotype was seen a handful of times. The chain carries TRBV9 and TRBJ2-7; D might be TRBD1 (6 bases). Between the trimmed V and J ends, which lost 3 bases and 7 bases, there was a span of 23 bases. Looked up from germline, CDR1 is SGDLS and CDR2 is YYNGEE. This CDR3 comprises 16 residues. CDR3 region: CASSAMPGHPSGEQYF. The CDR3 nucleotides are TGTGCCAGCAGCGCAATGCCGGGACACCCTTCTGGAGAGCAGTACTTC. The full variable domain, with the rest looked up from reference TRBV9 and TRBJ2-7, is DSGVTQTPKHLITATGQRVTLRCSPRSGDLSVYWYQQSLDQGLQFLIQYYNGEERAKGNILERFSAQQFPDLHSELNLSSLELGDSALYFCASSAMPGHPSGEQYFGPGTRLTVT.

A remark on this clonotype: At one of its ends the junction is not consistent with the germline gene, which may arise from a read error. J is TRBJ2-5 and V is TRBV7-2, with TRBD2 identical over 9 bases. This CDR3 is built from 17 residues. Germline values: CDR1 SGHTA, CDR2 FQGNSA. DNA of the CDR3: TGCGCCAGCAGCCAAGGTTTAGCGGGAGACGGTGTAGAGACCCAGTACTTC. The encoded protein is CASSQGLAGDGVETQYF.

On this clonotype: The CDR3 ends on some other residue instead of the conserved phenylalanine or tryptophan, so this is likely a read error. This rearrangement joins TRBV29-1 to TRBJ1-1; D is unclear. The CDR3 is 14 residues long. CDR1 and CDR2 (germline): SQVTM, ANQGSEA. V shed 3 bases and J shed 1 base, with 12 bases lying between them. CDR3 in DNA: TGCAGCGTTGAGCGGGGATTCGAGAACACTGAAGCTTTCCTT. Protein: CSVERGFENTEAFL.

This clonotype was seen a few times. This chain joins TRBV20-1 and TRBJ1-2; weak D call: TRBD1 (6 bases). This CDR3 region has 11 residues. Trimming left V 5 bases short and J 4 bases short, with 8 bases between. Germline V lookup: CDR1 DFQATT, CDR2 SNEGSKA (reference sequence). CDR3 in DNA: TGCAGTGCTTTAGGGGGCTATGGCTACACCTTC. As protein: CSALGGYGYTF.